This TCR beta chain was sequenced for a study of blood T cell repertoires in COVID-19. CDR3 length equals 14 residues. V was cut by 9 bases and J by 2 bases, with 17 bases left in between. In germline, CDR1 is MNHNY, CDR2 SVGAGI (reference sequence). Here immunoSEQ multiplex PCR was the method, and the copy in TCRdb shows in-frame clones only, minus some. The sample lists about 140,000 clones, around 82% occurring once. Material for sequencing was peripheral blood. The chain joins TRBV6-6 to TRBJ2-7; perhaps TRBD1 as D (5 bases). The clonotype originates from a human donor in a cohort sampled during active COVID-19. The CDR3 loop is CASLPDTVTYEQYF. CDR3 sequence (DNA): TGTGCCAGTTTACCGGACACAGTCACCTACGAGCAGTACTTC.